The sequence of this T cell receptor (beta chain) was determined in a study of control samples from healthy donors and cancer patients. The ends were cut back, 1 base at V and 0 bases at J, with 10 bases in the middle. The CDR3 is made up of 16 amino acids. The V gene's germline CDR1 is LNHDA and CDR2 SQIVND (reference sequence). Assay: immunoSEQ multiplex PCR; the TCRdb copy retains only in-frame clones and omits some. The table shows 130,000 to 150,000 clones, with about 95% occurring only once. Sequencing was carried out using PBMCs. The clonotype was recovered from a man aged 55 to 70 with colorectal cancer. V and J are TRBV19 and TRBJ1-3; the D is unclear. This CDR3 reads CASSIAVSSSGNTIYF. CDR3 DNA: TGTGCCAGTAGTATAGCGGTTTCAAGCTCTGGAAACACCATATATTTT. Combining the CDR3 with reference TRBV19 and TRBJ1-3 gives the whole variable domain DGGITQSPKYLFRKEGQNVTLSCEQNLNHDAMYWYRQDPGQGLRLIYYSQIVNDFQKGDIAEGYSVSREKKESFPLTVTSAQKNPTAFYLCASSIAVSSSGNTIYFGEGSWLTVV.